A selection of T cell receptor beta chains follows, all from one sample in a study of human T cells and chemical hapten exposure. TCRdb reanalysed the RACE reads using MiXCR and keeps one entry per CDR3 protein. The data contain over 14,000 distinct CDR3 sequences, about 16% of them singletons. The source was whole blood, collected in connection with sensitization to the hapten diphenylcyclopropenone (DPC). The source of these receptors is a woman aged 25 to 39 with alopecia areata. Some clones in this sample may be carry-over from other donors' samples. Both conserved end residues are part of each CDR3.

CDR3: CASSSRQGADSPLHF
J: TRBJ1-6
V: TRBV5-4

CDR3: CASRSGELFF
J: TRBJ2-2
V: TRBV19

CDR3: CASSVAGFSYNEQFF
J: TRBJ2-1
V: TRBV9

CDR3: CASSLIDSSVYGYTF
J: TRBJ1-2
V: TRBV28

CDR3: CASTTLGDTGELFF
J: TRBJ2-2
V: TRBV5-1

CDR3: CASSLRGPQNTGELFF
J: TRBJ2-2
V: TRBV28

CDR3: CASRRLAGGTGELFF
J: TRBJ2-2
V: TRBV6-5

CDR3: CASSPIPTWYF
J: TRBJ2-7
V: TRBV2

CDR3: CSARDVLSADTQYF
J: TRBJ2-3
V: TRBV20-1

CDR3: CSARGPATDTQYF
J: TRBJ2-3
V: TRBV20-1

CDR3: CASSSNRGNQETQYF
J: TRBJ2-5
V: TRBV11-2

CDR3: CASTARAGVMDTQYF
J: TRBJ2-3
V: TRBV12-3/TRBV12-4

CDR3: CASSPYRVASTDTQYF
J: TRBJ2-3
V: TRBV18

CDR3: CASSYGSLLAEAFF
J: TRBJ1-1
V: TRBV6-2/TRBV6-3

CDR3: CASSLVGDTQYF
J: TRBJ2-3
V: TRBV5-1

CDR3: CASSPRDTGELFF
J: TRBJ2-2
V: TRBV12-3/TRBV12-4

CDR3: CSVGEPSSTDTQYF
J: TRBJ2-3
V: TRBV20-1

CDR3: CASSWTGGYEQYF
J: TRBJ2-7
V: TRBV5-1

CDR3: CSARNLERGPNTGELFF
J: TRBJ2-2
V: TRBV20-1

CDR3: CASSPLSAGTSTEAFF
J: TRBJ1-1
V: TRBV18

CDR3: CASRSAMVSSLHF
J: TRBJ1-6
V: TRBV28

CDR3: CSVVEVADTQYF
J: TRBJ2-3
V: TRBV29-1

CDR3: CASSRGRRFNQPQHF
J: TRBJ1-5
V: TRBV28

CDR3: CASSATGAYTDTQYF
J: TRBJ2-3
V: TRBV6-5

CDR3: CSAWTSGETQYF
J: TRBJ2-5
V: TRBV20-1

CDR3: CASSLVNRAQIHNEQFF
J: TRBJ2-1
V: TRBV11-2

CDR3: CASTQQASSYNEQFF
J: TRBJ2-1
V: TRBV19

CDR3: CASSPGQSYNEQFF
J: TRBJ2-1
V: TRBV12-5

CDR3: CASSLRGADTQYF
J: TRBJ2-3
V: TRBV7-6

CDR3: CASSIRGQGNSNQPQHF
J: TRBJ1-5
V: TRBV19

CDR3: CASSYQGEGTQYF
J: TRBJ2-5
V: TRBV6-6

CDR3: CASSRGASTDTQYF
J: TRBJ2-3
V: TRBV19

CDR3: CASSLWATSGSKETQYF
J: TRBJ2-5
V: TRBV27

CDR3: CASSLIGAGTYEQYF
J: TRBJ2-7
V: TRBV5-1

CDR3: CSVVGQVNTEAFF
J: TRBJ1-1
V: TRBV29-1

CDR3: CASSLTGNTEAFF
J: TRBJ1-1
V: TRBV5-5

CDR3: CASSLTLQSPLHF
J: TRBJ1-6
V: TRBV7-3

CDR3: CASSFGLAYEQYF
J: TRBJ2-7
V: TRBV12-3/TRBV12-4

CDR3: CASSQGLQKETQYF
J: TRBJ2-5
V: TRBV11-2

CDR3: CASRAALYQETQYF
J: TRBJ2-5
V: TRBV19

CDR3: CASSQSGVNQPQHF
J: TRBJ1-5
V: TRBV7-9

CDR3: CSVDNNEQFF
J: TRBJ2-1
V: TRBV29-1

CDR3: CASSPWGRNQPQHF
J: TRBJ1-5
V: TRBV3-1

CDR3: CASSIPGQGNYGYTF
J: TRBJ1-2
V: TRBV5-1

CDR3: CASRTETGSVYNEQFF
J: TRBJ2-1
V: TRBV7-2

CDR3: CASSEMEGIQYF
J: TRBJ2-4
V: TRBV6-1

CDR3: CASSKTSNLAGGSQKQSATQYF
J: TRBJ2-3
V: TRBV10-2

CDR3: CASSYPGTGNGYTF
J: TRBJ1-2
V: TRBV6-2/TRBV6-3